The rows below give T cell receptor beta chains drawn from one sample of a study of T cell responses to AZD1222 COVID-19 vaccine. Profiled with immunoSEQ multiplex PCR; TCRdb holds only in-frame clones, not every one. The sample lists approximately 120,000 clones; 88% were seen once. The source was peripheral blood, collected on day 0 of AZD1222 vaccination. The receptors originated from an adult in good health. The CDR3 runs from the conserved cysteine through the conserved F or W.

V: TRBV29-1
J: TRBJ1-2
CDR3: CSVERRLDPSYGYTF

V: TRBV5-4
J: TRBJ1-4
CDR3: CASSQQSGDEKLFF

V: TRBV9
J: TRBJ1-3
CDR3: CASSPGQTEASGNTIYF

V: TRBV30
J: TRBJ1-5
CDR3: CAWSVLNSNQPQHF

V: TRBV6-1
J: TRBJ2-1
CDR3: CASSEGQTYNEQFF

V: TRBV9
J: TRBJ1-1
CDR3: CASSFHKGGYTEAFF

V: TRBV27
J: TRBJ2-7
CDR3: CASSSGTGPYEQYF

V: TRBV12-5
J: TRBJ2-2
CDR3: CASGLGGANTGELFF

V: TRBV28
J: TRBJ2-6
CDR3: CASSLPGSSGANVLTF

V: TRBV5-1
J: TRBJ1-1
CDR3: CASSLDLSLNTEAFF